Listed here are 7 T cell receptor beta chains from one sample, sequenced in a study of kidney transplant recipient with SARS-CoV-2 infection. MiXCR was run by TCRdb on the reads, yielding one entry per CDR3 protein. This sample has 200,000 to 300,000 distinct CDR3 sequences; roughly 26% occur once, and the top ten carry roughly 7%. The starting material was a blood sample, obtained at baseline and between days 110 and 120 from a kidney transplant recipient. These receptors were obtained from a male patient aged 25 to 39 who had COVID-19 and was a kidney transplant recipient. A subset of T cells may come from the graft donor.

The sample holds a few counts of this clonotype. A much larger clone lies one base from this, so it may be a read error. This rearrangement joins TRBV6-2 or TRBV6-3 to TRBJ2-1, with D perhaps matching TRBD1 or TRBD2 (5 bases each). V shed 7 bases and J shed 0 bases, with 13 bases lying between them. The germline gives CDR1 MNHEY, CDR2 SVGEGT. The CDR3 sequence is 15 residues long. CDR3 sequence (DNA): TGTGCCAGCACCCGGGGCGGAAGCTCCTACAATGAGCAGTTCTTC. Protein sequence: CASTRGGSSYNEQFF.

A word on this clonotype: A clone one base away is much larger, so this may be a read error. This chain connects TRBV5-1 to TRBJ2-4; 8 positions agree with TRBD2. TRBJ2-7 matches the DNA end more closely, so the J call is doubtful. CDR3 length: 14 amino acids. Germline lookup yields CDR1 SGHRS and CDR2 YFSETQ. Here the CDR3 reads CASGLGLAIYEQYF. The CDR3 nucleotides read TGCGCCAGCGGGCTTGGACTAGCCATCTACGAGCAGTACTTC.

The rearrangement uses TRBV3-2 and TRBJ2-7; the table's D call of TRBD2 was not tested on the DNA. TRBV3-2 is annotated as a pseudogene. This CDR3 region has 14 residues. The CDR3 spells CASSHREVPYEQYF. CDR3 sequence (DNA): TGTGCCAGCAGCCACCGGGAGGTTCCCTACGAGCAGTACTTC.

At least ten counts were recorded for this clonotype. This rearrangement joins TRBV19 to TRBJ2-2; 16 bases are shared with TRBD2. With 7 bases clipped from V and 8 bases from J, the junction kept 10 bases outside the gene matches. The length of the CDR3 is 17 residues. Per germline, CDR1 LNHDA and CDR2 SQIVND (reference sequence). The CDR3 DNA sequence: TGTGCCAGTATTGCGCCGGGACTAGCGGGAGGGCCTGGGGAGCTGTTTTTT. Amino acids: CASIAPGLAGGPGELFF.

This clonotype was seen at least ten times. This rearrangement joins TRBV7-4 to TRBJ1-2; D not resolved. The CDR3 totals 17 residues. Trimming shortened V by 3 bases and J by 4 bases, and 21 bases separated the two germline ends. Germline CDR1 SGHVT, CDR2 SQSDAQ. The CDR3 sequence is CASSFMPSARKTYGYTF. CDR3 coding DNA: TGTGCCAGCAGCTTTATGCCTTCAGCTCGAAAGACCTATGGCTACACCTTC.

In this sample, this clonotype turned up many times. This sequence joins TRBV6-5 and TRBJ1-1, with a weak D call TRBD1 (6 bases). Germline CDR1 is MNHEY and CDR2 is SVGAGI. Trimming removed 6 bases from V and 6 bases from J, with 11 bases in between. The CDR3 totals 12 residues. CDR3 bases: TGTGCCAGCAGGGGTGGGGGGCCTGAAGCTTTCTTT. Translating gives CASRGGGPEAFF.

The chain couples TRBV11-1 to TRBJ1-2; D remains ambiguous. V was trimmed by 5 bases and J by 4 bases, leaving 23 bases between them. Germline V gene data show CDR1 as SGHAT and CDR2 as FQDESV (reference sequence). The CDR3 extends over 17 amino acids. CDR3 nucleotides: TGTGCCAGCAGCGAATTTAGTAAGGCTGGAAAGACCTATGGCTACACCTTC. Protein: CASSEFSKAGKTYGYTF.